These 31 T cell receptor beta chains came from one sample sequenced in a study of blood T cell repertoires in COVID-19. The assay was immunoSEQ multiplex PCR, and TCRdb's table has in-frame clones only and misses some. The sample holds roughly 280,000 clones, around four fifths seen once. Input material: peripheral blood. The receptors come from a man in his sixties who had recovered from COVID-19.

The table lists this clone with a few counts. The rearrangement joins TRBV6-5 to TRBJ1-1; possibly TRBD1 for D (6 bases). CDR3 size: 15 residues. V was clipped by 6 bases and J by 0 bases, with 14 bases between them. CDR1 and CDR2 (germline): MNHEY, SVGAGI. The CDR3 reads CASSARTDLNTEAFF. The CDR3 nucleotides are TGTGCCAGCAGCGCCAGGACAGACCTGAACACTGAAGCTTTCTTT.

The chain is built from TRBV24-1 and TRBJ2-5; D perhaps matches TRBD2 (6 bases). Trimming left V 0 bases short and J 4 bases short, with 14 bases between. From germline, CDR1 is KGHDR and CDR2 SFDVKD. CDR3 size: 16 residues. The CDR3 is CATSDLNFGGSETQYF. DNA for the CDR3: TGTGCCACCAGTGATTTGAATTTTGGGGGGTCAGAGACCCAGTACTTC.

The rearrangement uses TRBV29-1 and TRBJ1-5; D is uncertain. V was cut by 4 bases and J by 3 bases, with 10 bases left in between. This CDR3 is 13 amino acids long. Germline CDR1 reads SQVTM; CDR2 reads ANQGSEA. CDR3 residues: CSVVPGYNQPQHF. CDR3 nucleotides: TGCAGCGTTGTTCCAGGATACAATCAGCCCCAGCATTTT. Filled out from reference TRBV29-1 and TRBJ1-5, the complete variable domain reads SAVISQKPSRDICQRGTSLTIQCQVDSQVTMMFWYRQQPGQSLTLIATANQGSEATYESGFVIDKFPISRPNLTFSTLTVSNMSPEDSSIYLCSVVPGYNQPQHFGDGTRLSIL.

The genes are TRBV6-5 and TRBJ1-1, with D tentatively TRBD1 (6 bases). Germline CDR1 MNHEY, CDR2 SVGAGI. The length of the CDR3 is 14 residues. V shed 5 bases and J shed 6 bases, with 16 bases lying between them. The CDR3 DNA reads TGTGCCAGCAGTCGAGGACAGCCGTGGGCTGAAGCTTTCTTT. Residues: CASSRGQPWAEAFF.

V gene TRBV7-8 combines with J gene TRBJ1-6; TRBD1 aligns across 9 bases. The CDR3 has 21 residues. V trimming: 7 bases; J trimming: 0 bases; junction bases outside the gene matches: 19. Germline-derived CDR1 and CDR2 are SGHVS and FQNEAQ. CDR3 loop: CASTSTGGASRGSSYNSPLHF. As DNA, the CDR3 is TGTGCCAGCACCTCCACAGGGGGCGCTTCCAGGGGAAGCTCCTATAATTCACCCCTCCACTTT.

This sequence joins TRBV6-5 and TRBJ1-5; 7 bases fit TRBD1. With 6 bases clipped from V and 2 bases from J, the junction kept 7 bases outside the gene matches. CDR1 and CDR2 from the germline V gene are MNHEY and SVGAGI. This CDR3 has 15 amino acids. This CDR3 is CASSSEGAGNQPQHF. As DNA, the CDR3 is TGTGCCAGCAGCTCTGAGGGGGCGGGCAATCAGCCCCAGCATTTT.

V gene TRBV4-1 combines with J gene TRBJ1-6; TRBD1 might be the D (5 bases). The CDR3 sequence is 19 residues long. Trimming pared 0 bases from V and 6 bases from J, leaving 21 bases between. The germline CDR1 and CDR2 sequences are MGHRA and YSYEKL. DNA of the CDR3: TGCGCCAGCAGCCAAGACGGTGGCCAGCAAGGGGTATTTAATTCACCCCTCCACTTT. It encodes CASSQDGGQQGVFNSPLHF.

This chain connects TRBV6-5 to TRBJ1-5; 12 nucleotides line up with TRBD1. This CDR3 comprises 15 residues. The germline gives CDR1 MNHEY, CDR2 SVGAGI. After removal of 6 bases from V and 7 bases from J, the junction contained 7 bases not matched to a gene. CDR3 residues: CASRTGTGGGQPQHF. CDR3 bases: TGTGCCAGCAGGACCGGGACAGGGGGCGGACAGCCCCAGCATTTT.

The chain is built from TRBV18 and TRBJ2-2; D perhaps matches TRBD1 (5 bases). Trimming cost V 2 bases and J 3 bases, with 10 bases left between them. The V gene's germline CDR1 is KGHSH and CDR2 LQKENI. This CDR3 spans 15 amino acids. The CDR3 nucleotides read TGTGCCAGCTCACCAGGCAGGGCTGACACCGGGGAGCTGTTTTTT. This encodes CASSPGRADTGELFF.

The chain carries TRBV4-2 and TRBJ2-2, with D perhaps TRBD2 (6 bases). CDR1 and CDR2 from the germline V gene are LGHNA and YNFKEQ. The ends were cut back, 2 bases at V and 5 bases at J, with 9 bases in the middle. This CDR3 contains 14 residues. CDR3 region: CASSQNRGTGELFF. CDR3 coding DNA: TGTGCCAGCAGCCAAAACCGGGGGACCGGGGAGCTGTTTTTT.

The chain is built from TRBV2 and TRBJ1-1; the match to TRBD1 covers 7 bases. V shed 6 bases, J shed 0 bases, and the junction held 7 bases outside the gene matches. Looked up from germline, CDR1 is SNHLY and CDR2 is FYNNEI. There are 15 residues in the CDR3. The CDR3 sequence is CASRPGQRMNTEAFF. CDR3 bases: TGTGCCAGCAGGCCGGGACAGCGGATGAACACTGAAGCTTTCTTT. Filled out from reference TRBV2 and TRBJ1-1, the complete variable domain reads EPEVTQTPSHQVTQMGQEVILRCVPISNHLYFYWYRQILGQKVEFLVSFYNNEISEKSEIFDDQFSVERPDGSNFTLKIRSTKLEDSAMYFCASRPGQRMNTEAFFGQGTRLTVV.

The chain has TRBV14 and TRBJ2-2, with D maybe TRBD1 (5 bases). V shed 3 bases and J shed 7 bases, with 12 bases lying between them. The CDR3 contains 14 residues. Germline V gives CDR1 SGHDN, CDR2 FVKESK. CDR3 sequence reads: CASSQLSGFGELFF. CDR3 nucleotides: TGTGCCAGCAGCCAGCTATCAGGGTTCGGGGAGCTGTTTTTT.

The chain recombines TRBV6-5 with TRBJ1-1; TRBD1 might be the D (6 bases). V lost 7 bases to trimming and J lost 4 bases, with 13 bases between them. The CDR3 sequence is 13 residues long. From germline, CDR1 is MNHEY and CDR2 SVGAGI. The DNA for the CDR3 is TGTGCCAGCACCGAAGGGGGATCCACTGAAGCTTTCTTT. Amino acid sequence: CASTEGGSTEAFF.

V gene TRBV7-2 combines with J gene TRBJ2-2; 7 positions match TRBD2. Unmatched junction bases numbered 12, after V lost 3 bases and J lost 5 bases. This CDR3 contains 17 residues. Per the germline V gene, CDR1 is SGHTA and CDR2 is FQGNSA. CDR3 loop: CASSFGPRTRGTGELFF. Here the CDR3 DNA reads TGTGCCAGCAGCTTCGGCCCCCGGACTAGAGGTACCGGGGAGCTGTTTTTT.

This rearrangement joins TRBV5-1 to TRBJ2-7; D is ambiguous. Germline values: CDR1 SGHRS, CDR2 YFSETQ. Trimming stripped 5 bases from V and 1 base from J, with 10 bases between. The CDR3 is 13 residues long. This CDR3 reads CASSSTLSYEQYF. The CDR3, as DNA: TGCGCCAGCAGTAGTACGCTATCCTACGAGCAGTACTTC.

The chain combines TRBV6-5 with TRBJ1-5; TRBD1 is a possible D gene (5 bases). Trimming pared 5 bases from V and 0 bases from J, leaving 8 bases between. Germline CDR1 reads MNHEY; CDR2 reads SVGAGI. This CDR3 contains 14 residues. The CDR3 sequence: CASSPDSSNQPQHF. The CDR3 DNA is TGTGCCAGCAGTCCCGACAGTAGCAATCAGCCCCAGCATTTT.

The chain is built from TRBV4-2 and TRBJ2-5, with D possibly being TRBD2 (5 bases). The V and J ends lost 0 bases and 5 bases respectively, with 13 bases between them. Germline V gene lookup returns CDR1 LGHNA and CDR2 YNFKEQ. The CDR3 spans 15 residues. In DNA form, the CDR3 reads TGTGCCAGCAGCCAAGACCTGGGAAGGGAGGAGACCCAGTACTTC. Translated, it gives CASSQDLGREETQYF.

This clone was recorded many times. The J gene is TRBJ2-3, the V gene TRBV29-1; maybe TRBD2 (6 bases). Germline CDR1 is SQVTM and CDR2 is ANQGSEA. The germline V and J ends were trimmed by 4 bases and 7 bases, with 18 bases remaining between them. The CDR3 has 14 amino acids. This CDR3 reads CSVVPGGAGNTQYF. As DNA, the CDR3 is TGCAGCGTTGTCCCCGGAGGGGCGGGGAATACGCAGTATTTT.

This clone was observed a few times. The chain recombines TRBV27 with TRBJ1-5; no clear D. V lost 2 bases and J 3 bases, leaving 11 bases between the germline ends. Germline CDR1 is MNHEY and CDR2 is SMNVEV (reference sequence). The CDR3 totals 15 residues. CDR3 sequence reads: CASSLGRGVNQPQHF. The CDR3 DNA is TGTGCCAGCAGTTTAGGTCGGGGAGTCAATCAGCCCCAGCATTTT.

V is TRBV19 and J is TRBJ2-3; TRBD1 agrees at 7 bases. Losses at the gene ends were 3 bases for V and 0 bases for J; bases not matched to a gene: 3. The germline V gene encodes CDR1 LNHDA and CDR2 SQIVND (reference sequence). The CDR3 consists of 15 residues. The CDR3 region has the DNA TGTGCCAGTAGTATTGTGGACAGGAGCACAGATACGCAGTATTTT. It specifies CASSIVDRSTDTQYF.

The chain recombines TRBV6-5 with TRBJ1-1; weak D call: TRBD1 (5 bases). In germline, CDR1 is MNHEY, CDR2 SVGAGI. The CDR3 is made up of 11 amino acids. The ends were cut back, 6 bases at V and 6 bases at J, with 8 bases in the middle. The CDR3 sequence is CASRAGPEAFF. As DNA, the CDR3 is TGTGCCAGCAGGGCGGGACCTGAAGCTTTCTTT.

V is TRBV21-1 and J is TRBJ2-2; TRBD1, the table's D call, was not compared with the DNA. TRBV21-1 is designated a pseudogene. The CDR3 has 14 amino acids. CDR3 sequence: CASSKWGVTGELFF. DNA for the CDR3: TGTGCCAGCAGCAAATGGGGCGTCACCGGGGAGCTGTTTTTT.

The CDR3 here is CASRNRGVSDTQYF. The DNA for the CDR3 is TGTGCCAGCAGAAACAGGGGAGTTTCTGATACGCAGTATTTT. This chain joins TRBV2 and TRBJ2-3; 7 bases are shared with TRBD1. The CDR3 runs to 14 residues. Trimming cost V 6 bases and J 6 bases; bases outside gene matches: 9. CDR1 is SNHLY and CDR2 is FYNNEI in the germline V gene.

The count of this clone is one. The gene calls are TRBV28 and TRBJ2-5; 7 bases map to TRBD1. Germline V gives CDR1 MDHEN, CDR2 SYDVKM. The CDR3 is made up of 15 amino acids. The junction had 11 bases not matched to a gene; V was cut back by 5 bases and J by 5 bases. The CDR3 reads CASSEDNRGVETQYF. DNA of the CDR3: TGTGCCAGCAGTGAAGACAACAGGGGAGTGGAGACCCAGTACTTC.

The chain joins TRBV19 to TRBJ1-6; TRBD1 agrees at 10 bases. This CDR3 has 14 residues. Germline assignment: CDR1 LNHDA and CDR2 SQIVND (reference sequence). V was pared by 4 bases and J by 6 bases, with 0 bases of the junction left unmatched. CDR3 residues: CASSRQGANSPLHF. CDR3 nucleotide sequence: TGTGCCAGTAGTAGACAGGGGGCTAATTCACCCCTCCACTTT. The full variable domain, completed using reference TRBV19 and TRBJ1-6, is DGGITQSPKYLFRKEGQNVTLSCEQNLNHDAMYWYRQDPGQGLRLIYYSQIVNDFQKGDIAEGYSVSREKKESFPLTVTSAQKNPTAFYLCASSRQGANSPLHFGNGTRLTVT.

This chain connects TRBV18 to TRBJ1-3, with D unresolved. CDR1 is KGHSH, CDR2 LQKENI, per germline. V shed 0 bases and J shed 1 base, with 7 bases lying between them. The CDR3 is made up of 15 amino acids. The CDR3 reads CASSPPSASGNTIYF. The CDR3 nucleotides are TGTGCCAGCTCACCACCGAGCGCTTCTGGAAACACCATATATTTT.

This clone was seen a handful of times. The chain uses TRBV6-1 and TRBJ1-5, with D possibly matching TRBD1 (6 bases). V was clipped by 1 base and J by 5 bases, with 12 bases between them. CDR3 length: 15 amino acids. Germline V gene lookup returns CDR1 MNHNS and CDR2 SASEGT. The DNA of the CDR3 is TGTGCCAGCAGTGAAGTCGTACAGGGTGATCAGCCCCAGCATTTT. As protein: CASSEVVQGDQPQHF.

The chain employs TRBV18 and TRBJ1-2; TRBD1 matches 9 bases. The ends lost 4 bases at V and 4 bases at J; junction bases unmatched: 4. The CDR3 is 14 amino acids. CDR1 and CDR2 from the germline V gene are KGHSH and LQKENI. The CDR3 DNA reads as TGTGCCAGCTCACAGGACAGGGGCCCCTATGGCTACACCTTC. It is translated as CASSQDRGPYGYTF.

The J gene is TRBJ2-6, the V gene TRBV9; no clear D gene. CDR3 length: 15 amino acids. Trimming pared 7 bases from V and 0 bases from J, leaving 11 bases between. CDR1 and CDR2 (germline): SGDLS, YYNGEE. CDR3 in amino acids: CASGTIVSGANVLTF. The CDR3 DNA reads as TGTGCCAGCGGCACGATTGTCTCTGGGGCCAACGTCCTGACTTTC.

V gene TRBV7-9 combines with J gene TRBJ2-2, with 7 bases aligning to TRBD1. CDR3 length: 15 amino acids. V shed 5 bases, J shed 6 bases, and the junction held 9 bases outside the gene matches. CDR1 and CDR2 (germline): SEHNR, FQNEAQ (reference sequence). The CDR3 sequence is CASSPTGVQAGELFF. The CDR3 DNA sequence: TGTGCCAGCAGCCCAACAGGGGTCCAGGCCGGGGAGCTGTTTTTT.

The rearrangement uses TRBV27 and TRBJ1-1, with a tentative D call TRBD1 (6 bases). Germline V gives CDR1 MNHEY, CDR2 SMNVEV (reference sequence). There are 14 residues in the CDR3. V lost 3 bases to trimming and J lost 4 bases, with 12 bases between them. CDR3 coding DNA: TGTGCCAGCAGTTTTGGACAGAGGGGCACTGAAGCTTTCTTT. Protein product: CASSFGQRGTEAFF.